This T cell receptor beta chain was sequenced in a study of blood T cell repertoires in COVID-19. In the study overall: Some COVID-19 samples were acute and others convalescent; all came from the United States, Italy and Spain.

Authors' processing steps: By means of reference gene primer amplification, nucleated cell counts were estimated. Clones were read by immunoSEQ multiplex PCR, and TCRdb kept only the in-frame ones, dropping some. That table furnishes V, J and clone size, whereas the DNA furnished D and trimming. The sample yields roughly 170,000 clones, roughly 85% seen once. V was clipped by 3 bases and J by 8 bases, with 16 bases between them. The germline V gene has CDR1 LNHDA and CDR2 SQIVND (reference sequence). The CDR3 covers 14 residues. The receptor was isolated from a woman aged 70-85 years with acute or convalescent COVID-19. The gene calls are TRBV19 and TRBJ1-2, with D perhaps TRBD1 (6 bases). Sample: peripheral blood. CDR3 nucleotide sequence: TGTGCCAGTAGTATCGGGCAGGGGTCTGGCGGCTACACCTTC. This gives the protein CASSIGQGSGGYTF. The variable domain in full, with the rest retrieved from reference TRBV19 and TRBJ1-2, is DGGITQSPKYLFRKEGQNVTLSCEQNLNHDAMYWYRQDPGQGLRLIYYSQIVNDFQKGDIAEGYSVSREKKESFPLTVTSAQKNPTAFYLCASSIGQGSGGYTFGSGTRLTVV.